The next 19 T cell receptor beta chains were all read from a single sample in a study of naive and memory T cell subsets. An equimolar mix of two oligonucleotides served as the beta constant-region primer for TRBC1 and TRBC2. Ligated cDNA was amplified by four rounds of PCR with nested alpha and beta constant-region primers and SP2. TCRdb fed the UMI-ligation and nested PCR reads into MiXCR, producing one record per CDR3 protein. The sample carries 150,000 or so distinct CDR3 sequences, about 23% recorded once. Which antigens these TCRs recognize remains unknown. Study outcomes and limitations: Naive repertoires, especially CD8, held a few larger clonotypes, possibly memory cells re-expressing CD45RA.

The sample taken for sequencing was naive CD4+ T cells from blood. The receptors originated from a human donor in good health.

This clonotype turned up a few times. The J gene is TRBJ1-2, the V gene TRBV6-5, with TRBD1 matching over 8 bases. CDR1 and CDR2 (germline): MNHEY, SVGAGI. J gave up 8 bases and V 4 bases, and 6 bases lay outside the gene matches. This CDR3 comprises 13 residues. The CDR3, as DNA: TGTGCCAGCAGTTTCGACAGGGGAGTCGGCTACACCTTC. Its protein is CASSFDRGVGYTF.

This clonotype was picked up a small number of times. V is TRBV28 and J is TRBJ2-1, with 12 bases fitting TRBD2. Germline V lookup: CDR1 MDHEN, CDR2 SYDVKM. The trim removed 7 bases at V and 9 bases at J, leaving 10 bases unmatched. The CDR3 has 15 amino acids. The CDR3 loop reads CASTSRASGRAEQFF. For the CDR3, the DNA is TGTGCCAGCACCTCAAGGGCTAGCGGGAGGGCTGAGCAGTTCTTC.

This clonotype was observed a few times. The chain combines TRBV29-1 with TRBJ2-7; TRBD2 matches 11 bases. CDR1 and CDR2 (germline): SQVTM, ANQGSEA. J gave up 7 bases and V 6 bases, and 8 bases lay outside the gene matches. The CDR3 runs 13 residues. Here the CDR3 DNA reads TGCAGCGTCCAACTAGCGGGGGTGAGGGAGCAGTACTTC. Translation: CSVQLAGVREQYF.

The chain joins TRBV7-6 to TRBJ1-5; tentatively, D is TRBD1 (6 bases). The CDR3 is 14 residues long. V lost 7 bases and J 2 bases, leaving 12 bases between the germline ends. CDR1 and CDR2 from the germline V gene are SGHVS and FNYEAQ. As DNA, the CDR3 is TGTGCCAGCAACCCGAGGGGGGGCAATCAGCCCCAGCATTTT. Translating gives CASNPRGGNQPQHF.

This clonotype was seen at least ten times. V is TRBV12-3 or TRBV12-4 and J is TRBJ1-5, with D hard to call. The CDR3 runs 16 residues. The germline V and J ends were trimmed by 5 bases and 2 bases, with 16 bases remaining between them. The CDR3 is CASSPRVVGGNQPQHF. In nucleotides, the CDR3 is TGTGCCAGCAGTCCTCGAGTTGTTGGGGGCAATCAGCCCCAGCATTTT.

This rearrangement joins TRBV29-1 to TRBJ2-2, with D uncertain. Germline V gene sequence: CDR1 SQVTM, CDR2 ANQGSEA. V shed 7 bases and J shed 5 bases, with 11 bases lying between them. The CDR3 is 12 residues long. The CDR3 bases are TGCAGCGGTGGGGTGGGGACCGGGGAGCTGTTTTTT. It is translated as CSGGVGTGELFF.

This sequence joins TRBV12-3 or TRBV12-4 and TRBJ2-2; 9 bases fit TRBD2. This CDR3 region has 16 residues. Trimming at V came to 3 bases and at J to 4 bases, leaving 6 bases not matched to a gene. CDR3 sequence (DNA): TGTGCCAGCAGTTTGGCTAGCGGGATTCCCACCGGGGAGCTGTTTTTT. Translating gives CASSLASGIPTGELFF.

The J gene is TRBJ2-1, the V gene TRBV6-4; D not resolved. The CDR3 loop spans 16 amino acids. Per germline, CDR1 MRHNA and CDR2 SNTAGT. With 0 bases removed from V and 0 bases from J, the gap between germline ends came to 9 bases. The CDR3 region is CASSDSGSNSYNEQFF. The CDR3 DNA reads as TGTGCCAGCAGTGACTCAGGGTCAAACTCCTACAATGAGCAGTTCTTC.

Written as DNA, the CDR3 is TGCGCCAGCAGCTTGAGTCTAGCCTTGGAGACCCAGTACTTC. It encodes CASSLSLALETQYF. The chain carries TRBV5-1 and TRBJ2-5; perhaps TRBD2 as D (5 bases). CDR3 length: 14 amino acids. In germline, CDR1 is SGHRS, CDR2 YFSETQ. V was cut by 1 base and J by 5 bases, with 12 bases left in between.

A few counts support this clonotype. The chain couples TRBV6-2 or TRBV6-3 to TRBJ2-7; no clear D gene. CDR1 MNHEY and CDR2 SVGEGT come from the germline V gene. Trimming left V 2 bases short and J 4 bases short, with 6 bases between. This CDR3 comprises 12 residues. The CDR3 is CASSYRAYEQYF. DNA for the CDR3: TGTGCCAGCAGTTACAGGGCTTACGAGCAGTACTTC.

Ten or more counts support this clonotype. V usage is TRBV7-6 and J usage is TRBJ2-7, with 8 bases identical to TRBD2. CDR1 SGHVS and CDR2 FNYEAQ come from the germline V gene. V gave up 4 bases and J gave up 6 bases; unmatched junction bases: 8. This CDR3 is built from 14 residues. CDR3 DNA sequence: TGTGCCAGCAGCTCTGCGGGAGGATGGAGCGAGCAGTACTTC. It specifies CASSSAGGWSEQYF.

The chain links TRBV5-4 to TRBJ2-2; 7 bases are a match to TRBD1. V shed 4 bases and J 4 bases; nucleotides not matched to a gene: 4. The germline V gene encodes CDR1 SGHNT and CDR2 YYREEE (reference sequence). The CDR3 is 14 amino acids. CDR3 in amino acids: CASSAGTATGELFF. Written as DNA, the CDR3 is TGTGCCAGCAGCGCCGGGACAGCCACCGGGGAGCTGTTTTTT. The entire variable domain, with the rest obtained from reference TRBV5-4 and TRBJ2-2, is as follows: ETGVTQSPTHLIKTRGQQVTLRCSSQSGHNTVSWYQQALGQGPQFIFQYYREEENGRGNFPPRFSGLQFPNYSSELNVNALELDDSALYLCASSAGTATGELFFGEGSRLTVL.

The J gene is TRBJ2-2, the V gene TRBV7-9; D is possibly TRBD1 (5 bases). V lost 5 bases, J lost 3 bases, and 19 bases lay in between. The CDR3 runs 17 residues. CDR1 and CDR2 from the germline V gene are SEHNR and FQNEAQ (reference sequence). DNA of the CDR3: TGTGCCAGCAGCCCCCAGGGCGGTCCCTGGGACACCGGGGAGCTGTTTTTT. Translated, it gives CASSPQGGPWDTGELFF.

This clonotype was recorded at least ten times. V usage is TRBV10-1 and J usage is TRBJ2-1; no firm D call. CDR1 WNHNN and CDR2 SYGVQD come from the germline V gene (reference sequence). The CDR3 is 14 amino acids. V lost 0 bases and J lost 10, with 13 bases in between. The DNA of the CDR3 is TGCGCCAGCAGTGAGTCCCCGGGCCGGCGGGAGCAGTTCTTC. Translation gives CASSESPGRREQFF.

This clonotype occurred a few times. The J gene is TRBJ1-5, the V gene TRBV7-2; the match to TRBD1 covers 8 bases. Losses at the gene ends were 1 base for V and 8 bases for J; bases not matched to a gene: 4. The CDR3 is made up of 14 amino acids. From germline, CDR1 is SGHTA and CDR2 FQGNSA. Here the CDR3 DNA reads TGTGCCAGCAGCTTAGGGGACAGGTGGAAGCCCCAGCATTTT. Residues: CASSLGDRWKPQHF.

In this sample, this clonotype turned up once. Relative to the germline gene, one junction end is altered; a read error may explain this. The V gene is TRBV10-3, the J gene TRBJ2-3; either TRBD1 or TRBD2 may fit D (5 bases each). The CDR3 contains 12 residues. Germline assignment: CDR1 ENHRY and CDR2 SYGVKD. CDR3 nucleotide sequence: TGTGCCATCAGGGTGGGGGAAGATACGCACTATTTT. The encoded protein is CAIRVGEDTHYF.

V usage is TRBV7-9 and J usage is TRBJ2-1; 7 nucleotides agree with TRBD2. Germline assignment: CDR1 SEHNR and CDR2 FQNEAQ (reference sequence). V gave up 6 bases and J gave up 9 bases; unmatched junction bases: 5. This CDR3 region has 12 residues. The CDR3 loop reads CASRPGEGEQFF. In nucleotides, the CDR3 is TGTGCCAGCAGACCCGGGGAGGGTGAGCAGTTCTTC.

This chain links TRBV28 with TRBJ2-5; TRBD2 agrees at 8 bases. The V segment lost 5 bases and the J segment 8 bases; nucleotides outside the gene matches: 13. The germline V gene encodes CDR1 MDHEN and CDR2 SYDVKM. The CDR3 loop spans 15 amino acids. The chain's CDR3 is CASSPPASRGGTQYF. The DNA for the CDR3 is TGTGCCAGCAGTCCCCCAGCTAGCCGGGGGGGAACCCAGTACTTC.

The sample holds a few counts of this clonotype. The CDR3 is CASSFKVGETQYF. The CDR3, as DNA: TGTGCCAGCAGCTTCAAAGTGGGAGAGACCCAGTACTTC. The chain has TRBV5-4 and TRBJ2-5; D gene uncertain. This CDR3 region has 13 residues. CDR1 is SGHNT and CDR2 is YYREEE in the germline V gene (reference sequence). V gave up 2 bases and J gave up 4 bases, with 9 bases separating them.